This T cell receptor (beta chain) appears in the sequencing data of a study of blood T cell repertoires in COVID-19 (TCRdb year 2020). In the study overall: The collaborator samples originated in the United States, Italy and Spain and spanned the acute and convalescent phases of COVID-19. The prospective study material was composed of cDNA or gDNA derived from T cells, B-cell-depleted T cells, or PBMCs. The dataset comprised deeply sampled blood TCRbeta repertoires from subjects exposed to, actively infected with, or recovered from COVID-19. The repertoires were released in a freely available public database intended as a resource for research on the immune response to SARS-CoV-2. Samples came from the ongoing ImmuneRACE study (first 160 participants) plus 1,254 subjects from 6 global collaborators. Nearly every sample came with metadata listing a de-identified subject ID, COVID-19 status, age in years and sex. Where HLA class I and class II types were available, the types were taken from metadata supplied by the sample provider, not from assay-based typing.

The junction shows trimming of 3 bases on V and 4 bases on J, plus 16 bases between the germline ends. CDR1 MNHEY and CDR2 SMNVEV were looked up in the germline V gene (reference sequence). Inclusive of the bounding cysteine and phenylalanine, the CDR3 is 16 residues long. The entry retains the CDR3 DNA only, 48 bases that are in frame from base 1. Collaborating institutions collected whole blood in K2EDTA tubes following their own protocols. For TCRbeta analysis, collaborator samples were shipped as frozen whole blood, as isolated PBMCs, or as DNA extracted from either sample type. The immunoSEQ Assay, a bias-controlled multiplex PCR, was used to amplify TCRbeta CDR3 regions from genomic DNA. For the original study's pipeline: The number of nucleated cells in each sample was estimated from the amplification of reference gene primers within the assay. To quantify the absolute abundance of each unique TCRbeta CDR3 rearrangement, sequence reads were collapsed and filtered. For each sample, productive Simpson clonality was calculated by taking the square root of Simpson's diversity index across productive rearrangements. This immuneACCESS table, as held by TCRdb, lists in-frame sequences with V and J called but not all clones. Of the missing ones, under half trace to an unresolved V gene in checked studies; the others have no known cause. Clone size and the V and J calls come from that table; the DNA yielded D and trimming. Counted in this sample were around 130,000 clones; roughly four fifths of them appeared once. The ten largest make up 16% of the sample.

Study-wide conclusions, independent of this receptor: How much clinical and demographic metadata was included differed by source and by participant, and the metadata was provided uncurated.

Concerning this clone itself: Its antigen is currently not known. Base qualities are not at hand, and no much larger clone is one base apart.

The chain uses TRBV27 and TRBJ1-3; 5 matching bases give a weak D call of TRBD1. This clonotype was sampled from a woman in her forties or fifties with acute or convalescent COVID-19. The sequenced sample was peripheral blood. The nucleotides are TGTGCCAGCAGTTTGGCGGGACCCACGGGGGGAAACACCATATATTTT. This gives the protein CASSLAGPTGGNTIYF.